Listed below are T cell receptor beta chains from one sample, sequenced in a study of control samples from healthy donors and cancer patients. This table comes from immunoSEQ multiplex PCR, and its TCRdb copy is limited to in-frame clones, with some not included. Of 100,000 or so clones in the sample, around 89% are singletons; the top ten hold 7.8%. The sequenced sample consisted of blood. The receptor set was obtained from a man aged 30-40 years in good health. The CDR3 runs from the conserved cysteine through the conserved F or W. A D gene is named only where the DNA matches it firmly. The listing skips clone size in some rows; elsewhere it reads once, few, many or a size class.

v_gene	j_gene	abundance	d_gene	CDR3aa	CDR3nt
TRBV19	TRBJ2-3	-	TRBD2	CASRRGAREDTQYF	TGTGCCAGTAGGCGGGGGGCCCGCGAGGATACGCAGTATTTT
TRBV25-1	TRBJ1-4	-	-	CASSDSGSGEKLFF	TGTGCCAGCAGTGATTCGGGATCGGGTGAAAAACTGTTTTTT
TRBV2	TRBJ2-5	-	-	CASSAGTAGQTQYF	TGTGCCAGCAGTGCCGGGACTGCTGGTCAGACCCAGTACTTC
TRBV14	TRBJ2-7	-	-	CASSQSFDGRGAVSYEQYF	TGTGCCAGCAGCCAATCCTTTGACGGCCGAGGGGCTGTCTCCTACGAGCAGTACTTC
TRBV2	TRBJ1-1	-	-	CASSEVGMNTEAFF	TGTGCCAGCAGTGAAGTGGGGATGAACACTGAAGCTTTCTTT
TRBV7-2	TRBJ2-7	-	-	CASSLKVGGEQYF	TGTGCCAGCAGCTTAAAGGTCGGGGGCGAGCAGTACTTC
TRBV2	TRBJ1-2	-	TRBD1	CASSAVQGGYGYTF	TGTGCCAGCAGTGCAGTTCAGGGGGGGTATGGCTACACCTTC
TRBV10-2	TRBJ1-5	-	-	CASSERWGGRIQPQHF	TGCGCCAGCAGTGAGCGCTGGGGAGGCAGAATTCAGCCCCAGCATTTT
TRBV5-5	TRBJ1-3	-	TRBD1	CASSLGQGTGNTIYF	TGTGCCAGCAGCCTAGGACAGGGGACTGGAAACACCATATATTTT
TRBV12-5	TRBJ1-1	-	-	CASAVHGGETEAFF	TGTGCTAGTGCCGTTCACGGGGGCGAAACTGAAGCTTTCTTT
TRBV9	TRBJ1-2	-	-	CASSAGVANYGYTF	TGTGCCAGCAGCGCCGGCGTGGCTAACTATGGCTACACCTTC
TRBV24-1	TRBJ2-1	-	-	CATSAGAWGEQFF	TGTGCCACCAGTGCCGGGGCTTGGGGTGAGCAGTTCTTC
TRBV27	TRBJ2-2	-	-	CASSGRNTGELFF	TGTGCCAGCAGTGGCAGGAACACCGGGGAGCTGTTTTTT
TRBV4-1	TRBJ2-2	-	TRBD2	CASSPSDREAGELFF	TGCGCCAGCAGCCCCAGTGACCGGGAGGCCGGGGAGCTGTTTTTT
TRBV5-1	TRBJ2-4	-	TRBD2	CASSPLAGLAKNIQYF	TGCGCCAGCAGCCCACTAGCGGGTTTAGCCAAAAACATTCAGTACTTC
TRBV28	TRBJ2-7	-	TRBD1	CASSQTGINYEQYF	TGTGCCAGCAGCCAGACAGGGATCAACTACGAGCAGTACTTC
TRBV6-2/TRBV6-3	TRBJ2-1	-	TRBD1	CASSSGQGSYNEQFF	TGTGCCAGCAGTTCGGGACAGGGCTCCTACAATGAGCAGTTCTTC
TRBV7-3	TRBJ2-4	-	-	CASSLSRAGAQNIQYF	TGTGCCAGCAGCTTAAGCAGGGCAGGGGCACAAAACATTCAGTACTTC
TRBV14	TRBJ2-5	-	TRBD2	CASSHADSGRAGETQYF	TGTGCCAGCAGCCACGCCGATAGCGGGAGGGCCGGCGAGACCCAGTACTTC
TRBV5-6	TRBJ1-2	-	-	CASSLGAGIDYGYTF	TGTGCCAGCAGCTTGGGTGCTGGAATCGACTATGGCTACACCTTC
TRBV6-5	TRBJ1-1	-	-	CASSTTGRGSEAFF	TGTGCCAGCAGCACAACAGGGAGGGGGTCTGAAGCTTTCTTT
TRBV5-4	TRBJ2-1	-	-	CASSSYSGGYNEQFF	TGTGCCAGCAGCTCCTACAGCGGTGGCTACAATGAGCAGTTCTTC
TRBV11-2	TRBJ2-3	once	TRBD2	CASSPGLAVRRDTQYF	TGTGCCAGCAGCCCAGGGCTAGCGGTTCGTCGGGATACGCAGTATTTT
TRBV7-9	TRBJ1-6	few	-	CASSLVGSSPLHF	TGTGCCAGCAGCTTAGTAGGGAGTTCACCCCTCCACTTT
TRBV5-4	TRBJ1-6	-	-	CASSVEYNSPLHF	TGTGCCAGCAGCGTCGAATATAATTCACCCCTCCACTTT
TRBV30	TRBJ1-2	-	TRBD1	CAWSVRGHGYTF	TGTGCCTGGAGTGTAAGGGGGCATGGCTACACCTTC
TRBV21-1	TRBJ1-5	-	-	CASRVTGGGQPQHF	TGTGCCAGCAGGGTGACAGGGGGCGGACAGCCCCAGCATTTT
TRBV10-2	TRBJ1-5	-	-	CASSSEGVPNQPQHF	TGCGCCAGCAGCTCCGAAGGAGTCCCCAATCAGCCCCAGCATTTT
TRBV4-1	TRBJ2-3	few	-	CASSQVNTGPPDTQYF	TGCGCCAGCAGCCAAGTCAATACCGGCCCCCCAGATACGCAGTATTTT
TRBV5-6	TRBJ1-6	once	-	CASSFRGPMGSPLHF	TGTGCCAGCAGCTTCAGGGGCCCGATGGGTTCACCCCTCCACTTT
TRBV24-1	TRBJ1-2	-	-	CATSELDSRGYTF	TGTGCCACCAGTGAGCTGGACAGCCGTGGCTACACCTTC
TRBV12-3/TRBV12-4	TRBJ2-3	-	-	CASSRTDTQYF	TGTGCCAGCAGTAGGACAGATACGCAGTATTTT
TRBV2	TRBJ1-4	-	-	CASSDPNEKLFF	TGTGCCAGCAGTGACCCTAATGAAAAACTGTTTTTT
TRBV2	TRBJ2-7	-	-	CASSEVRSYEQYF	TGTGCCAGCAGTGAAGTCAGGAGCTACGAGCAGTACTTC
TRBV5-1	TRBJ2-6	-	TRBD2	CASRPPTSGVTNVLTF	TGCGCCAGCAGACCCCCGACTAGCGGGGTTACCAACGTCCTGACTTTC